A selection of T cell receptor beta chains follows, all from one sample in a study of B cell selection in AIRE deficiency. Assay: immunoSEQ multiplex PCR; the TCRdb copy retains only in-frame clones and omits some. This sample has tens of thousands of clones, with 80% to 95% found just once. Sequences were obtained from CD4+CD25+ Tregs sorted from PBMCs. These receptors all come from a human donor in good health. Each CDR3 is given with its conserved first and last residue. D genes are given only for firm matches. Clone sizes are given selectively: once, few, many, or a class where the clone is expanded.

D gene	clone size	V gene	J gene	CDR3 protein	CDR3 DNA
TRBD1	NA	TRBV29-1	TRBJ1-1	CSSRTGNTEAFF	TGCAGCTCGAGGACAGGCAACACTGAAGCTTTCTTT
TRBD1	NA	TRBV11-2	TRBJ2-5	CASRRSEGQWETQYF	TGTGCCAGCAGGCGAAGTGAGGGACAGTGGGAGACCCAGTACTTC
NA	NA	TRBV11-3	TRBJ2-7	CASSLVGREAYEQYF	TGTGCCAGCAGCTTAGTTGGGCGAGAGGCCTACGAGCAGTACTTC
NA	NA	TRBV2	TRBJ1-4	CASTKGPGISNEKLFF	TGTGCCAGCACCAAGGGTCCCGGCATTTCTAATGAAAAACTGTTTTTT
NA	NA	TRBV7-9	TRBJ2-3	CASSLGFATSTDTQYF	TGTGCCAGCAGCTTAGGATTCGCCACCTCCACAGATACGCAGTATTTT
NA	NA	TRBV7-9	TRBJ2-1	CASSHRQTYNEQFF	TGTGCCAGCAGCCATCGACAGACCTACAATGAGCAGTTCTTC
TRBD2	NA	TRBV19	TRBJ2-2	CASSIRTSGGAFTGELFF	TGTGCCAGTAGTATCAGGACTAGCGGGGGGGCGTTCACCGGGGAGCTGTTTTTT
TRBD1	NA	TRBV10-3	TRBJ1-3	CAISPGTGGNTIYF	TGTGCCATCAGTCCCGGGACAGGGGGAAACACCATATATTTT
TRBD1	NA	TRBV2	TRBJ1-2	CASSVEGAGGYTF	TGTGCCAGCAGTGTGGAGGGGGCCGGGGGCTACACCTTC
TRBD1	NA	TRBV6-6	TRBJ2-2	CASSYQGQGVGELFF	TGTGCCAGCAGTTACCAGGGACAGGGGGTCGGGGAGCTGTTTTTT
NA	NA	TRBV5-1	TRBJ2-3	CASSVVEGADTQYF	TGCGCCAGCAGCGTAGTTGAAGGCGCAGATACGCAGTATTTT
TRBD1	NA	TRBV5-4	TRBJ1-1	CASSPIRGDRVAFF	TGTGCCAGCAGCCCGATAAGGGGGGACAGGGTAGCTTTCTTT
NA	NA	TRBV18	TRBJ1-4	CASSPQGQGEKLFF	TGTGCCAGCTCACCACAGGGACAAGGCGAAAAACTGTTTTTT
NA	NA	TRBV7-2	TRBJ1-2	CASSLRSGNYGYTF	TGTGCCAGCAGCTTGAGATCAGGCAACTATGGCTACACCTTC
NA	NA	TRBV11-2	TRBJ2-3	CASSTRRRGSTDTQYF	TGTGCCAGCAGCACAAGACGTCGGGGTAGCACAGATACGCAGTATTTT
TRBD1	NA	TRBV6-1	TRBJ1-4	CASITGTGDEKLFF	TGTGCCAGCATCACCGGGACAGGGGACGAAAAACTGTTTTTT
NA	NA	TRBV2	TRBJ1-4	CASRWGGAGNEKLFF	TGTGCCAGCCGGTGGGGGGGAGCCGGTAATGAAAAACTGTTTTTT
TRBD2	few	TRBV5-1	TRBJ2-1	CASSWPLAGGSFNEQFF	TGCGCCAGCAGCTGGCCTCTAGCGGGAGGGTCCTTCAATGAGCAGTTCTTC
NA	NA	TRBV6-1	TRBJ2-1	CASRERPEQFF	TGTGCCAGCAGGGAAAGACCTGAGCAGTTCTTC
NA	NA	TRBV5-1	TRBJ1-2	CASSLAVDRTYGYTF	TGCGCCAGCAGCTTGGCCGTAGACAGGACATATGGCTACACCTTC
NA	NA	TRBV25-1	TRBJ1-2	CASSEPGRGYTF	TGTGCCAGCAGTGAGCCGGGACGTGGCTACACCTTC
TRBD1	NA	TRBV5-1	TRBJ2-3	CASSLRFMGTGAMDTQYF	TGCGCCAGCAGCTTGAGATTTATGGGGACAGGGGCTATGGATACGCAGTATTTT
NA	NA	TRBV6-6	TRBJ1-2	CASNGEGIYGYTF	TGTGCCAGCAATGGGGAAGGGATCTATGGCTACACCTTC
TRBD2	NA	TRBV2	TRBJ2-5	CASSEQRLAPGETQYF	TGTGCCAGCAGTGAACAGCGACTAGCTCCAGGGGAGACCCAGTACTTC
NA	NA	TRBV7-2	TRBJ1-1	CASSLDGQSNTEAFF	TGTGCCAGCAGCTTAGATGGACAGAGTAACACTGAAGCTTTCTTT
TRBD1	NA	TRBV4-2	TRBJ2-6	CASSQVDRDRGLLTF	TGTGCCAGCAGCCAAGTCGACCGGGACAGGGGCCTCCTGACTTTC
TRBD2	NA	TRBV27	TRBJ2-7	CASSSRLAGSSYEQYF	TGTGCCAGCAGCTCACGACTAGCGGGGAGCTCCTACGAGCAGTACTTC
NA	NA	TRBV6-5	TRBJ2-7	CASRSPEGLYEQYF	TGTGCCAGCCGTTCCCCTGAGGGGCTCTACGAGCAGTACTTC
TRBD1	NA	TRBV7-9	TRBJ2-1	CASSTGDNEQFF	TGTGCCAGCAGCACAGGGGACAATGAGCAGTTCTTC
TRBD1	once	TRBV28	TRBJ1-2	CASSAAGQGVYGYTF	TGTGCCAGCAGTGCCGCGGGACAGGGCGTCTATGGCTACACCTTC
NA	few	TRBV5-6	TRBJ1-2	CASSLWGDYGYTF	TGTGCCAGCAGCTTGTGGGGAGATTATGGCTACACCTTC
TRBD1	NA	TRBV10-1	TRBJ1-2	CASRGQGASYGYTF	TGCGCCAGCAGGGGACAGGGGGCGAGCTATGGCTACACCTTC
TRBD1	NA	TRBV5-1	TRBJ1-2	CASSLDRGNYGYTF	TGCGCCAGCAGCTTGGACAGGGGAAACTATGGCTACACCTTC
TRBD1	NA	TRBV2	TRBJ2-1	CASSETVKGAGSRDEQFF	TGTGCCAGCAGTGAAACCGTAAAGGGGGCAGGGAGTAGGGATGAGCAGTTCTTC
TRBD1	NA	TRBV5-4	TRBJ2-2	CASSLGLPGQANTGELFF	TGTGCCAGCAGCTTGGGACTTCCGGGACAGGCGAACACCGGGGAGCTGTTTTTT
NA	NA	TRBV9	TRBJ2-7	CASSGTPGWEQYF	TGTGCCAGCAGCGGGACACCGGGCTGGGAGCAGTACTTC
NA	once	TRBV6-6	TRBJ1-5	CASSYPQDSWNQPQHF	TGTGCCAGCAGTTACCCTCAGGACTCTTGGAATCAGCCCCAGCATTTT
NA	NA	TRBV6-4	TRBJ1-2	CASSGIDQGGYTF	TGTGCCAGCAGCGGAATTGACCAGGGCGGCTACACCTTC
TRBD1	NA	TRBV6-6	TRBJ1-2	CASSYSGQGNYGYTF	TGTGCCAGCAGTTACTCCGGACAGGGGAACTATGGCTACACCTTC
NA	NA	TRBV7-2	TRBJ2-5	CASSLADPQYF	TGTGCCAGCAGCTTAGCAGATCCCCAGTACTTC
NA	NA	TRBV5-4	TRBJ1-2	CASSLDRANYGYTF	TGTGCCAGCAGCTTGGACAGGGCGAACTATGGCTACACCTTC
NA	NA	TRBV19	TRBJ2-7	CASSMNSGKQYF	TGTGCCAGTAGTATGAACAGTGGAAAGCAGTACTTC
NA	NA	TRBV10-3	TRBJ2-1	CAIRGAGPQGNEQFF	TGTGCCATCAGGGGAGCGGGACCTCAGGGGAATGAGCAGTTCTTC
NA	NA	TRBV6-9	TRBJ2-3	CASSSLDTQYF	TGTGCCAGCAGCTCCCTAGATACGCAGTATTTT
NA	NA	TRBV11-2	TRBJ2-5	CASSLSPYTTVQETQYF	TGTGCCAGCAGCTTAAGCCCATACACGACAGTACAAGAGACCCAGTACTTC
NA	NA	TRBV6-1	TRBJ1-5	CASSEAQYRSNQPQHF	TGTGCCAGCAGTGAAGCGCAATACAGAAGCAATCAGCCCCAGCATTTT
NA	NA	TRBV28	TRBJ1-6	CASSSPDSFNSPLHF	TGTGCCAGCAGTTCCCCTGACAGTTTCAATTCACCCCTCCACTTT
TRBD1	NA	TRBV5-5	TRBJ1-2	CASRDTGGLHYGYTF	TGTGCCAGCAGGGATACAGGGGGCCTCCACTATGGCTACACCTTC
NA	NA	TRBV4-2	TRBJ1-4	CASSQEGAHKIYEKLFF	TGTGCCAGCAGCCAAGAGGGGGCGCACAAAATATATGAAAAACTGTTTTTT
NA	NA	TRBV10-3	TRBJ2-1	CAISESTTNEQFF	TGTGCCATCAGTGAGTCGACGACCAATGAGCAGTTCTTC
NA	NA	TRBV7-2	TRBJ2-7	CASSLGRSEQYF	TGTGCCAGCAGCTTAGGACGGTCAGAGCAGTACTTC
NA	once	TRBV5-6	TRBJ2-7	CASSLESYEQYF	TGTGCCAGCAGCTTGGAATCCTACGAGCAGTACTTC
NA	NA	TRBV19	TRBJ2-1	CASSISRGGRHYNEQFF	TGTGCCAGTAGTATATCACGCGGGGGCCGACACTACAATGAGCAGTTCTTC
NA	once	TRBV5-4	TRBJ2-2	CASSPGSVWTGELFF	TGTGCCAGCAGCCCTGGATCGGTCTGGACCGGGGAGCTGTTTTTT
NA	NA	TRBV15	TRBJ1-5	CATSRDFGGLKPQHF	TGTGCCACCAGCAGAGACTTCGGGGGGTTGAAGCCCCAGCATTTT
TRBD1	NA	TRBV27	TRBJ1-2	CASSFPGGYGYTF	TGTGCCAGCAGTTTTCCAGGGGGCTATGGCTACACCTTC
NA	NA	TRBV5-4	TRBJ2-1	CASSGPSSYNEQFF	TGTGCCAGTAGCGGTCCGAGCTCCTACAATGAGCAGTTCTTC
NA	once	TRBV4-2	TRBJ2-7	CASSQSSARSYEQYF	TGTGCCAGCAGCCAATCTAGCGCACGCTCCTACGAGCAGTACTTC
TRBD1	NA	TRBV4-2	TRBJ1-4	CASTEAGTGANEKLFF	TGTGCCAGCACCGAAGCTGGGACAGGGGCAAATGAAAAACTGTTTTTT
TRBD2	NA	TRBV27	TRBJ2-7	CASKLAGGSYEQYF	TGTGCCAGCAAGCTAGCGGGAGGGTCCTACGAGCAGTACTTC